The 18 T cell receptor beta chains presented below share a single source sample, sequenced in a study of cytomegalovirus exposure and HLA in healthy donors. Sequencing used immunoSEQ multiplex PCR; TCRdb keeps in-frame clones, though not all of them. This table holds hundreds of thousands of clones, about nine tenths found once. The sequencing sample was made of PBMCs. Every receptor here comes from a woman under 30 in good health and CMV-seropositive.

The CDR3 bases are TGTGCCAGCAGTCTCACCACGGGGGTATGGGATGGCTACACCTTC. This translates into CASSLTTGVWDGYTF. The rearrangement uses TRBV7-2 and TRBJ1-2, with D perhaps TRBD1 (5 bases). The CDR3 is 15 amino acids. Between the trimmed V and J ends, which lost 6 bases and 6 bases, there was a span of 20 bases. Germline CDR1 SGHTA, CDR2 FQGNSA.

The chain recombines TRBV7-6 with TRBJ2-7, with D tentatively TRBD2 (6 bases). Germline-derived CDR1 and CDR2 are SGHVS and FNYEAQ. V was shortened by 3 bases and J by 5 bases, with 11 bases between the two germline ends. The CDR3 contains 13 residues. In DNA, the CDR3 is TGTGCCAGCAGCTTGGCGGGAAGTGACGAGCAGTACTTC. Translating it yields CASSLAGSDEQYF. Full variable domain (rest looked up from reference TRBV7-6 and TRBJ2-7): GAGVSQSPRYKVTKRGQDVALRCDPISGHVSLYWYRQALGQGPEFLTYFNYEAQQDKSGLPNDRFSAERPEGSISTLTIQRTEQRDSAMYRCASSLAGSDEQYFGPGTRLTVT.

The sample holds one count of this clone. The V gene is TRBV9, the J gene TRBJ2-3; TRBD1 aligns across 7 bases. The V gene end was trimmed by 4 bases and the J gene end by 2 bases; junction bases not matched to a gene: 7. CDR3 length: 15 amino acids. Germline values: CDR1 SGDLS, CDR2 YYNGEE. CDR3 DNA sequence: TGTGCCAGCAGCTCCCGACAGGGAGACACAGATACGCAGTATTTT. It encodes CASSSRQGDTDTQYF. Based on the CDR3 plus reference TRBV9 and TRBJ2-3, the full variable domain is DSGVTQTPKHLITATGQRVTLRCSPRSGDLSVYWYQQSLDQGLQFLIQYYNGEERAKGNILERFSAQQFPDLHSELNLSSLELGDSALYFCASSSRQGDTDTQYFGPGTRLTVL.

The V call is TRBV18, the J call TRBJ2-3; 8 bases are shared with TRBD1. The junction had 11 bases not matched to a gene; V was cut back by 5 bases and J by 4 bases. Germline CDR1 is KGHSH and CDR2 is LQKENI. This CDR3 is 16 amino acids long. The CDR3 DNA sequence: TGTGCCAGCTCATCGTTACAGGGGGGTGGAGCAGATACGCAGTATTTT. Its translation: CASSSLQGGGADTQYF.

J is TRBJ2-7 and V is TRBV28, with 8 bases aligning to TRBD1. The junction had 4 bases not matched to a gene; V was cut back by 4 bases and J by 2 bases. Germline CDR1 reads MDHEN; CDR2 reads SYDVKM. This CDR3 spans 14 amino acids. This chain's CDR3 is CASSSMTGAYEQYF. Here the CDR3 DNA reads TGTGCCAGCAGTTCCATGACAGGGGCCTACGAGCAGTACTTC.

The V and J genes are TRBV19 and TRBJ2-5; D possibly corresponds to TRBD2 (6 bases). Trimming stripped 1 base from V and 2 bases from J, with 14 bases between. The CDR3 contains 16 residues. The germline V gene has CDR1 LNHDA and CDR2 SQIVND (reference sequence). CDR3 nucleotide sequence: TGTGCCAGTAGTATAGCTGCGGGAACCTTACAAGAGACCCAGTACTTC. Translating gives CASSIAAGTLQETQYF.

This clone was found once. This sequence joins TRBV5-1 and TRBJ1-1, with 9 bases that match TRBD1. Per germline, CDR1 SGHRS and CDR2 YFSETQ. CDR3 length equals 18 residues. The V segment lost 2 bases and the J segment 0 bases; nucleotides outside the gene matches: 11. CDR3 coding DNA: TGCGCCAGCAGCTTATACCCCGGGACAGGGAGAATGAACACTGAAGCTTTCTTT. Its translation: CASSLYPGTGRMNTEAFF.

The V and J genes are TRBV4-1 and TRBJ2-1, with 11 bases lining up with TRBD1. The CDR3 is 17 residues long. Looked up from germline, CDR1 is MGHRA and CDR2 is YSYEKL. The trim removed 4 bases at V and 6 bases at J, leaving 11 bases unmatched. This CDR3 is CASSPRITGQGGNEQFF. CDR3 DNA: TGCGCCAGCAGCCCCCGGATTACGGGACAGGGGGGCAATGAGCAGTTCTTC.

This rearrangement joins TRBV4-1 to TRBJ2-7, with D perhaps matching TRBD2 (7 bases). The CDR3 contains 16 residues. The germline V and J ends were trimmed by 1 base and 4 bases, with 17 bases remaining between them. Germline lookup yields CDR1 MGHRA and CDR2 YSYEKL. CDR3 sequence: CASSQGGAGALYEQYF. CDR3 DNA: TGCGCCAGCAGCCAAGGGGGGGCGGGAGCTCTGTACGAGCAGTACTTC.

This chain uses TRBV15 with TRBJ2-7; TRBD2 agrees at 8 bases. The junction had 4 bases not matched to a gene; V was cut back by 0 bases and J by 0 bases. The CDR3 totals 16 residues. CDR1 is LNHNV, CDR2 YYDKDF, per germline (reference sequence). CDR3 loop: CATSRDPLAASYEQYF. CDR3 bases: TGTGCCACCAGCAGAGACCCACTAGCGGCCTCCTACGAGCAGTACTTC.

The rearrangement uses TRBV4-1 and TRBJ2-3, with D maybe TRBD2 (6 bases). V gave up 4 bases and J gave up 3 bases, with 11 bases separating them. This CDR3 is 14 amino acids long. Germline lookup yields CDR1 MGHRA and CDR2 YSYEKL. The CDR3 bases are TGCGCCAGCAGCCCCCTCGGAGGGACAGATACGCAGTATTTT. Translation: CASSPLGGTDTQYF.

The chain is built from TRBV19 and TRBJ2-1; weak D call: TRBD2 (6 bases). This CDR3 is 14 amino acids long. Trimming took off 7 bases at V and 6 bases at J, with 16 bases between the two ends. Germline assignment: CDR1 LNHDA and CDR2 SQIVND (reference sequence). CDR3 nucleotides: TGTGCCAGTATAGGGCGGGACGCTAGCAATGAGCAGTTCTTC. Protein: CASIGRDASNEQFF.

This chain connects TRBV28 to TRBJ2-3; TRBD2 matches at 8 bases. V trimming: 1 base; J trimming: 5 bases; junction bases outside the gene matches: 5. CDR1 MDHEN and CDR2 SYDVKM come from the germline V gene. The CDR3 has 15 amino acids. The CDR3 spells CASSLSSGGVDTQYF. CDR3 sequence (DNA): TGTGCCAGCAGTTTATCGAGCGGGGGCGTAGATACGCAGTATTTT. The full variable domain, in which reference TRBV28 and TRBJ2-3 provide the parts outside the CDR3, is DVKVTQSSRYLVKRTGEKVFLECVQDMDHENMFWYRQDPGLGLRLIYFSYDVKMKEKGDIPEGYSVSREKKERFSLILESASTNQTSMYLCASSLSSGGVDTQYFGPGTRLTVL.

CDR3 DNA: TGTGCCAGCAGTTGGGCAGGGGTGGATCAGCCCCAGCATTTT. Translating it yields CASSWAGVDQPQHF. The V gene is TRBV28, the J gene TRBJ1-5; maybe TRBD1 (6 bases). The ends were cut back, 4 bases at V and 5 bases at J, with 12 bases in the middle. CDR1 and CDR2 from the germline V gene are MDHEN and SYDVKM. The CDR3 extends over 14 amino acids.

V is TRBV5-1 and J is TRBJ1-1; D uncertain. Trimming pared 2 bases from V and 1 base from J, leaving 15 bases between. The germline gives CDR1 SGHRS, CDR2 YFSETQ. The CDR3 runs to 16 residues. CDR3 region: CASSLISGVPNTEAFF. CDR3 bases: TGCGCCAGCAGCTTAATCTCAGGCGTACCGAACACTGAAGCTTTCTTT.

This clone is a singleton in its sample. The V call is TRBV27, the J call TRBJ1-1; D is possibly TRBD1 (5 bases). Germline V gives CDR1 MNHEY, CDR2 SMNVEV (reference sequence). There are 12 residues in the CDR3. Trimming removed 3 bases from V and 6 bases from J, with 8 bases in between. CDR3 loop: CASSFGASEAFF. CDR3 bases: TGTGCCAGCAGTTTTGGGGCTTCTGAAGCTTTCTTT.

V usage is TRBV28 and J usage is TRBJ1-5; D is perhaps TRBD1 (5 bases). Germline CDR1 reads MDHEN; CDR2 reads SYDVKM. Trimming stripped 10 bases from V and 7 bases from J, with 20 bases between. The CDR3 is 14 residues long. The CDR3 sequence: CATNQVGLRQPQHF. The CDR3 coding sequence is TGTGCCACCAACCAGGTGGGGCTAAGGCAGCCCCAGCATTTT.

V gene TRBV11-2 combines with J gene TRBJ2-1, with TRBD2 matching 8 bases. Trimming took 4 bases from V and 0 from J; bases not matched to a gene: 5. Germline CDR1 is SGHAT and CDR2 is FQNNGV. The length of the CDR3 is 16 residues. Here the CDR3 DNA reads TGTGCCAGCAGCTCCTTAGCGGGAATCTCCTACAATGAGCAGTTCTTC. This translates into CASSSLAGISYNEQFF. Supplemented by reference TRBV11-2 and TRBJ2-1, the full variable domain reads EAGVAQSPRYKIIEKRQSVAFWCNPISGHATLYWYQQILGQGPKLLIQFQNNGVVDDSQLPKDRFSAERLKGVDSTLKIQPAKLEDSAVYLCASSSLAGISYNEQFFGPGTRLTVL.